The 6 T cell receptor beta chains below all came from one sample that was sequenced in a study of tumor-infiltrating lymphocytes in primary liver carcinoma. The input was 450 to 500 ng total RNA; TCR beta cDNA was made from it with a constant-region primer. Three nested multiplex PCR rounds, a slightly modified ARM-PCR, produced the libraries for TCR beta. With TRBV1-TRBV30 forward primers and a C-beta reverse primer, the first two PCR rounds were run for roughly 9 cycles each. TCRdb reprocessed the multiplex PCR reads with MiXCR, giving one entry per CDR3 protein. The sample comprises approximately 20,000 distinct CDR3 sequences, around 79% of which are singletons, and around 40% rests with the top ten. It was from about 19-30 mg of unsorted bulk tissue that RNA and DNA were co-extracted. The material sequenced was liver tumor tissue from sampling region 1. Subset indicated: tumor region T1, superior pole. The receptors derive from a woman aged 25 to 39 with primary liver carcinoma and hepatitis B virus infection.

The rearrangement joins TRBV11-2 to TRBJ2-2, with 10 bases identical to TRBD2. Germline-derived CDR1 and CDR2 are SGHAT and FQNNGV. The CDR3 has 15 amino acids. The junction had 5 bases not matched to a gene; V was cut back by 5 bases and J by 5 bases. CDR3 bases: TGTGCCAGCAGCCGCAGGACTAGCGGAACCGGGGAGCTGTTTTTT. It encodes CASSRRTSGTGELFF.

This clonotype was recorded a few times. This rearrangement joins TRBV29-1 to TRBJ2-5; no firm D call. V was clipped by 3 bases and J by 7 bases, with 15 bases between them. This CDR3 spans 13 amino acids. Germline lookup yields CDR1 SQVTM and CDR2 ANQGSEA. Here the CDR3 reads CSVEGLIVGTQYF. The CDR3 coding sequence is TGCAGCGTTGAGGGTTTGATTGTAGGGACCCAGTACTTC.

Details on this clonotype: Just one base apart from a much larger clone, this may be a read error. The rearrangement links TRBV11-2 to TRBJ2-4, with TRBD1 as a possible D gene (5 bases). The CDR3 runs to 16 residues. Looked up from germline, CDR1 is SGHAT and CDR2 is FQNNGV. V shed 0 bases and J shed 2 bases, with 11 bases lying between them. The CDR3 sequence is CASSLEWTWTKNIQYF. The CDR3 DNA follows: TGTGCCAGCAGCTTAGAATGGACATGGACCAAAAACATTCAGTACTTC.

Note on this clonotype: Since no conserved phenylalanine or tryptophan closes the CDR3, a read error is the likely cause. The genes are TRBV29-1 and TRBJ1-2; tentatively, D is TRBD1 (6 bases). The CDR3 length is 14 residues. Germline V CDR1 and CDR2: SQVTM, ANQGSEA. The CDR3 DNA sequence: TGCAACGGTGGGGATACAGGGAAGACGAGTGGCTACACCCTC. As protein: CNGGDTGKTSGYTL.

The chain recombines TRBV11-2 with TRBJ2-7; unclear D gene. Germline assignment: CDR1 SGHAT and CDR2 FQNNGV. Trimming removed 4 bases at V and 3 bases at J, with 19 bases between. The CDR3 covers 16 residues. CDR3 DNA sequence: TGTGCCAGCAGCTCATATCCGGGTCTCTACGTCTACGAGCAGTACTTC. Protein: CASSSYPGLYVYEQYF.

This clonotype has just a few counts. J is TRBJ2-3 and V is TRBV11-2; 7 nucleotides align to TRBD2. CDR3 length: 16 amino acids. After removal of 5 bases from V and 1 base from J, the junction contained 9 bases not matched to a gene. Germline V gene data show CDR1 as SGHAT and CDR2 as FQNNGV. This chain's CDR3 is CASSRGTTRGTDTQYF. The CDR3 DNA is TGTGCCAGCAGCCGCGGGACTACTCGCGGCACAGATACGCAGTATTTT. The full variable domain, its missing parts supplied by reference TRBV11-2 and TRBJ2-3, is EAGVAQSPRYKIIEKRQSVAFWCNPISGHATLYWYQQILGQGPKLLIQFQNNGVVDDSQLPKDRFSAERLKGVDSTLKIQPAKLEDSAVYLCASSRGTTRGTDTQYFGPGTRLTVL.